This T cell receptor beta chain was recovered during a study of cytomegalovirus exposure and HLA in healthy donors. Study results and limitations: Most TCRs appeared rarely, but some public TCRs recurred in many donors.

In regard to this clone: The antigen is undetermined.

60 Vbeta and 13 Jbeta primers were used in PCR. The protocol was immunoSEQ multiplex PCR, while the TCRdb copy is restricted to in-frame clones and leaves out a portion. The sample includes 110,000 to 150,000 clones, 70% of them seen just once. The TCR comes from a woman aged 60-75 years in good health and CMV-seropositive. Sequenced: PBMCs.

This CDR3 reads CASSWGGNKTGNTIYF. CDR3 sequence (DNA): TGCGCCAGCAGTTGGGGAGGCAACAAAACTGGAAACACCATATATTTT. The rearrangement joins TRBV23-1 to TRBJ1-3; D gene unclear. TRBV23-1 is identified as an open reading frame with a role that is uncertain. The germline V and J ends were trimmed by 5 bases and 2 bases, with 16 bases remaining between them. This CDR3 is 16 amino acids long.